What follows are 12 T cell receptor beta chains derived from one specimen sequenced in a study of identical twins. TCRdb used MiXCR to reprocess the 5' RACE reads, holding one entry per CDR3 protein. The table records 500,000 to 550,000 distinct CDR3 sequences, less than 25% of them present only once. These sequences were also reported in another study, on T cells expressing NK-cell markers.

The source material was CD4+ T cells sorted from blood. The receptors stem from a woman between 18 and 30 years old in good health.

This rearrangement joins TRBV9 to TRBJ2-3, with a weak D call TRBD1 (7 bases). This CDR3 region has 17 residues. Per germline, CDR1 SGDLS and CDR2 YYNGEE. V lost 0 bases and J lost 10, with 24 bases in between. CDR3 loop: CASSVGPAGQLPLSQYF. In DNA, the CDR3 is TGTGCCAGCAGCGTAGGCCCCGCGGGACAGCTGCCCTTATCGCAGTATTTT. Combining the CDR3 with reference TRBV9 and TRBJ2-3 gives the whole variable domain DSGVTQTPKHLITATGQRVTLRCSPRSGDLSVYWYQQSLDQGLQFLIQYYNGEERAKGNILERFSAQQFPDLHSELNLSSLELGDSALYFCASSVGPAGQLPLSQYFGPGTRLTVL.

This clonotype has more than one count but fewer than ten. The V gene is TRBV2, the J gene TRBJ2-3; possibly TRBD1 or TRBD2 for D (5 bases each). Trimming removed 6 bases at V and 4 bases at J, with 8 bases between. Germline V gene sequence: CDR1 SNHLY, CDR2 FYNNEI. The CDR3 consists of 12 residues. CDR3 in amino acids: CASRGDPDTQYF. Here the CDR3 DNA reads TGTGCCAGCAGAGGGGACCCAGATACGCAGTATTTT.

This clonotype has a handful of counts. This chain connects TRBV7-2 to TRBJ2-7; TRBD2 agrees at 7 bases. Germline CDR1 and CDR2: SGHTA and FQGNSA. The CDR3 contains 13 residues. The junction had 9 bases not matched to a gene; V was cut back by 6 bases and J by 7 bases. The CDR3 DNA is TGTGCCAGCAGTAAAAGCGGGAAAGGGGAGCAGTACTTC. It yields the protein CASSKSGKGEQYF.

This clonotype was found a few times. The rearrangement joins TRBV15 to TRBJ2-5, with 8 nucleotides matching TRBD2. The junction had 8 bases not matched to a gene; V was cut back by 0 bases and J by 2 bases. Germline V gene data show CDR1 as LNHNV and CDR2 as YYDKDF (reference sequence). There are 17 residues in the CDR3. Written as DNA, the CDR3 is TGTGCCACCAGCAGAGAGGGTGGTAGCGGGGCGCAAGAGACCCAGTACTTC. Translating gives CATSREGGSGAQETQYF.

The V gene is TRBV27, the J gene TRBJ2-3; 9 bases line up with TRBD2. Trimming at V came to 7 bases and at J to 5 bases, leaving 7 bases not matched to a gene. The germline V gene has CDR1 MNHEY and CDR2 SMNVEV (reference sequence). The CDR3 sequence is 14 residues long. As DNA, the CDR3 is TGTGCCAGCAAGCCGGGACTAGCACGAGATACGCAGTATTTT. Its protein product is CASKPGLARDTQYF.

This clonotype has a handful of counts. The genes are TRBV12-3 or TRBV12-4 and TRBJ2-1; TRBD1 matches 8 bases. V was clipped by 2 bases and J by 4 bases; unmatched bases: 10. This CDR3 contains 17 residues. The CDR3 reads CASSLRRRTGSYNEQFF. The CDR3 DNA follows: TGTGCCAGCAGTTTAAGGAGGCGGACAGGGAGTTACAATGAGCAGTTCTTC.

In its sample, this clonotype was seen a few times. The chain links TRBV20-1 to TRBJ2-1; 8 positions agree with TRBD2. Germline-derived CDR1 and CDR2 are DFQATT and SNEGSKA (reference sequence). V trimming: 3 bases; J trimming: 3 bases; junction bases outside the gene matches: 7. The CDR3 is 15 amino acids. The CDR3: CSARSSGRLYNEQFF. CDR3 nucleotide sequence: TGCAGTGCTAGGTCTAGCGGGCGGCTCTACAATGAGCAGTTCTTC.

J is TRBJ2-5 and V is TRBV5-1, with 7 bases matching TRBD2. Germline trimming cut 0 bases from V and 5 bases from J; bases unmatched to any gene: 10. Germline loops: CDR1 SGHRS, CDR2 YFSETQ. CDR3 length: 16 residues. CDR3 in DNA: TGCGCCAGCAGCTTGGGGGACTACAATCCGGGGGAGACCCAGTACTTC. The encoded protein is CASSLGDYNPGETQYF. Full variable domain (missing parts from reference TRBV5-1 and TRBJ2-5): KAGVTQTPRYLIKTRGQQVTLSCSPISGHRSVSWYQQTPGQGLQFLFEYFSETQRNKGNFPGRFSGRQFSNSRSEMNVSTLELGDSALYLCASSLGDYNPGETQYFGPGTRLLVL.

The genes are TRBV6-5 and TRBJ2-1; weak D call: TRBD1 (6 bases). The CDR3 extends over 17 amino acids. The germline V gene encodes CDR1 MNHEY and CDR2 SVGAGI. V was cut by 2 bases and J by 8 bases, with 22 bases left in between. The CDR3 DNA is TGTGCCAGCAGTTACGTCGTGGGGGCCCTGAAGGAGGATGAGCAGTTCTTC. Residues: CASSYVVGALKEDEQFF.

The table lists this clonotype with a few counts. The chain combines TRBV2 with TRBJ2-1; tentative D call: TRBD1 (6 bases). The ends were cut back, 1 base at V and 9 bases at J, with 7 bases in the middle. The CDR3 length is 12 residues. The germline gives CDR1 SNHLY, CDR2 FYNNEI. CDR3 sequence: CASSEEGGEQFF. Here the CDR3 DNA reads TGTGCCAGCAGTGAAGAAGGGGGTGAGCAGTTCTTC.

The chain uses TRBV9 and TRBJ2-1; no firm D call. Trimming removed 0 bases at V and 5 bases at J, with 3 bases between. CDR1 and CDR2 (germline): SGDLS, YYNGEE. The CDR3 loop spans 12 amino acids. The CDR3 loop reads CASSVDHNEQFF. The CDR3 DNA sequence: TGTGCCAGCAGCGTAGACCACAATGAGCAGTTCTTC.

This chain joins TRBV6-2 or TRBV6-3 and TRBJ2-7, with D perhaps TRBD1 or TRBD2 (6 bases each). Germline CDR1 reads MNHEY; CDR2 reads SVGEGT. Trimming shortened V by 6 bases and J by 0 bases, and 15 bases separated the two germline ends. CDR3 length: 15 amino acids. CDR3: CASRPGGRLSYEQYF. CDR3 coding DNA: TGTGCCAGCAGACCTGGGGGGCGCCTCTCCTACGAGCAGTACTTC.